This T cell receptor beta chain was sequenced during a study of graft-versus-host responses after intestinal transplantation. Overall study: Every transplant recipient was induced with anti-thymocyte globulin, then maintained on tacrolimus and steroids for two to three years. Study-wide findings and caveats: Individuals carrying graft-donor T cell macrochimerism showed high graft-versus-host to host-versus-graft clonal ratios in allografts. Analysis identified GvH clones in recipient marrow, with some appearing first in ileum or blood.

From germline, CDR1 is LGHNA and CDR2 YSLEER. Trimming removed 0 bases from V and 6 bases from J; junction bases left unmatched: 14. The CDR3 has 18 residues. Assay used: immunoSEQ multiplex PCR; TCRdb lists only in-frame clones, some missing. The data contain some 39,000 clones, roughly 96% of them seen just once; the ten biggest clones take up less than 0.25%. In the case of this clone: Its antigen remains unidentified.

Sequenced material: unstimulated CD8+ T cells sorted from spleen or lymph node cells, taken before transplant. This clonotype was sampled from a human donor who was the organ donor for an intestinal transplant. The genes are TRBV4-3 and TRBJ1-3; 7 bases are shared with TRBD1. The CDR3 spells CASSQEAAPDRVENTIYF. As DNA, the CDR3 is TGCGCCAGCAGCCAAGAGGCGGCCCCCGACAGGGTGGAAAACACCATATATTTT.